The rows below give T cell receptor beta chains drawn from one sample of a study of blood T cell repertoires in COVID-19. Produced via immunoSEQ multiplex PCR; TCRdb's table is partial and in-frame only. The table shows 200,000 to 300,000 clones, with around 86% occurring only once. The specimen sequenced was PBMCs or T cells enriched from blood (not recorded which). Receptors originate from a man aged 40-49 years who had recovered from COVID-19. Both conserved end residues are part of each CDR3. Each record gives: D gene, clone size, J gene, V gene, CDR3 protein, CDR3 DNA. A D gene is named only where the DNA matches it firmly. The listing skips clone size in some rows; elsewhere it reads once, few, many or a size class.

. | . | TRBJ2-7 | TRBV5-4 | CASSTAYEQYF | TGTGCCAGCAGTACGGCCTACGAGCAGTACTTC
. | . | TRBJ2-5 | TRBV27 | CASSPSQGFRETQYF | TGTGCCAGCAGTCCGTCACAGGGATTTCGGGAGACCCAGTACTTC
TRBD2 | . | TRBJ2-5 | TRBV7-2 | CASSLGTSGGAGETQYF | TGTGCCAGCAGCCTCGGGACTAGCGGGGGGGCTGGAGAGACCCAGTACTTC
. | . | TRBJ2-3 | TRBV6-5 | CASSRAGSTDTQYF | TGTGCCAGCAGCCGGGCGGGGAGCACAGATACGCAGTATTTT
TRBD1 | once | TRBJ1-1 | TRBV5-6 | CASRTTGTGAGNTEAFF | TGTGCCAGCAGAACTACCGGGACAGGGGCCGGGAACACTGAAGCTTTCTTT
. | . | TRBJ2-3 | TRBV12-3/TRBV12-4 | CASSFRGRGQYF | TGTGCCAGCAGTTTTAGGGGGCGGGGGCAGTATTTT
TRBD1 | . | TRBJ1-3 | TRBV4-3 | CASSQDTGAGNTIYF | TGCGCCAGCAGCCAGGATACAGGGGCTGGAAACACCATATATTTT
. | . | TRBJ2-3 | TRBV19 | CASSLRLHTDTQYF | TGTGCCAGTAGTCTGCGACTGCACACAGATACGCAGTATTTT
. | . | TRBJ1-5 | TRBV19 | CASSAKQGNPKPQHF | TGTGCCAGTAGTGCTAAACAGGGAAACCCTAAGCCCCAGCATTTT
TRBD1 | . | TRBJ1-3 | TRBV2 | CASRTVTGAGNTIYF | TGTGCCAGCAGAACGGTTACAGGGGCTGGAAACACCATATATTTT
. | . | TRBJ2-5 | TRBV4-3 | CASSQGSGTQYF | TGCGCCAGCAGCCAGGGCTCAGGGACCCAGTACTTC
. | . | TRBJ1-3 | TRBV10-1 | CASSRQTETGNTIYF | TGCGCCAGCAGCAGACAGACAGAAACTGGAAACACCATATATTTT
. | . | TRBJ1-4 | TRBV7-9 | CASSSPRGGINEKLFF | TGTGCCAGCAGCTCTCCCCGGGGAGGGATTAATGAAAAACTGTTTTTT
TRBD1 | . | TRBJ2-7 | TRBV30 | CAWSEGQIYEQYF | TGTGCCTGGAGTGAGGGACAGATTTACGAGCAGTACTTC
. | . | TRBJ1-6 | TRBV9 | CASSVGRDSPLHF | TGTGCCAGCAGCGTAGGACGGGATTCACCCCTCCACTTT
. | . | TRBJ1-1 | TRBV29-1 | CSVVGSAGQDAEAFF | TGCAGCGTCGTTGGATCGGCAGGGCAGGACGCTGAAGCTTTCTTT
TRBD1 | once | TRBJ1-2 | TRBV6-5 | CASSPGTVHGYTF | TGTGCCAGCAGCCCCGGGACAGTCCATGGCTACACCTTC
TRBD1 | . | TRBJ1-1 | TRBV30 | CAWSVTGDTEAFF | TGTGCCTGGAGTGTGACAGGGGACACTGAAGCTTTCTTT